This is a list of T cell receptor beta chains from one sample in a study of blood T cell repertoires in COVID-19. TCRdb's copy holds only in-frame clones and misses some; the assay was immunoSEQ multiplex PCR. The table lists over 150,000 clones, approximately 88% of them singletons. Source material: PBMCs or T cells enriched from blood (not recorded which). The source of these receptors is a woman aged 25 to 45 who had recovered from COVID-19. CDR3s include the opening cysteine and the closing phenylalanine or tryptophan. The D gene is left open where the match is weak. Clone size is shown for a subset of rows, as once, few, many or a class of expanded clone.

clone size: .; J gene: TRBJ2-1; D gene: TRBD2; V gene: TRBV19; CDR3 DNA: TGTGCCAGTAGTATCGAGGGCCGACTAGCGTTATACAATGAGCAGTTCTTC; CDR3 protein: CASSIEGRLALYNEQFF
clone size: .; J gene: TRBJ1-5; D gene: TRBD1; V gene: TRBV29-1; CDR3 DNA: TGCAGCGTCGGGACAGCTAATCAGCCCCAGCATTTT; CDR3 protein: CSVGTANQPQHF
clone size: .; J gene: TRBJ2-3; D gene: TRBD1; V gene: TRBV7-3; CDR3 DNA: TGTGCCAGCAGCTCAAGGGTAGGGGGCTTGACAGATACGCAGTATTTT; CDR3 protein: CASSSRVGGLTDTQYF
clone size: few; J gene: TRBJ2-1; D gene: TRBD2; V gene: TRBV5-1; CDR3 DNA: TGCGCCAGCAGCTTTGGACTGAGCGGGAGGGACAATGAGCAGTTCTTC; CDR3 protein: CASSFGLSGRDNEQFF
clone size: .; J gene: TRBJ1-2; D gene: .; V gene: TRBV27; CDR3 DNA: TGTGCCAGCAGTTCCCGGACTGTGTTGGGCTACACCTTC; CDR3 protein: CASSSRTVLGYTF
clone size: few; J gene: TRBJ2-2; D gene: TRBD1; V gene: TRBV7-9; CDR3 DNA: TGTGCCAGCAGCTTCGGGACAGAGACCGGGGAGCTGTTTTTT; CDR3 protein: CASSFGTETGELFF
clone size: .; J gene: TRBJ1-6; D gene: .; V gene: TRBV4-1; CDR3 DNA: TGCGCCAGCAGCCAGCGAGCCGCTGTGGGGGGTTCACCCCTCCACTTT; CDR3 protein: CASSQRAAVGGSPLHF
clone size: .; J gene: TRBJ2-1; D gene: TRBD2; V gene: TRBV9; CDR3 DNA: TGTGCCAGCAGCGTAGGACGGGGGGGGCCTAATGAGCAGTTCTTC; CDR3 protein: CASSVGRGGPNEQFF
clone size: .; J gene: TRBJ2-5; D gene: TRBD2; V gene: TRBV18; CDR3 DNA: TGTGCCAGCTCTCCAAATGGGAGGGGAAGAGAGACCCAGTACTTC; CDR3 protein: CASSPNGRGRETQYF
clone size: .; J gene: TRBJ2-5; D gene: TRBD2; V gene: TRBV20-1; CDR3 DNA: TGCAGTGCTAGTTCCAGCGGGGGGCGGGAGACCCAGTACTTC; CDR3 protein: CSASSSGGRETQYF
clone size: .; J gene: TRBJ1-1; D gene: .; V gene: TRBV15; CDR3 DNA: TGTGCCACCAGCAGAGATCGGAGTCCCGGTCAGAACACTGAAGCTTTCTTT; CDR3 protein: CATSRDRSPGQNTEAFF
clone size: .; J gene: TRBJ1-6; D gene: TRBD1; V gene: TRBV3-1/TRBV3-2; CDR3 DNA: TGTGCCAGCAGCCCCCTCTCGGGACAGGGGGAATCACCCCTCCACTTT; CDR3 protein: CASSPLSGQGESPLHF
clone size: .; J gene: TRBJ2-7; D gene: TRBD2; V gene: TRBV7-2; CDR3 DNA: TGTGCCAGCGGTCCCGGGACTAGCGGGATGTACGAGCAGTACTTC; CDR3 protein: CASGPGTSGMYEQYF
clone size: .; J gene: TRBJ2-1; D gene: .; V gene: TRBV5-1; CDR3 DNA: TGCGCCAGCAGCCTTACCCTAGCCGGTGAGCAGTTCTTC; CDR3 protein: CASSLTLAGEQFF
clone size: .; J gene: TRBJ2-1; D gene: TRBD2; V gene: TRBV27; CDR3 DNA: TGTGCCAGCAGTTTATCCAGGGCCCCTGGACTAGTCCTGTACAATGAGCAGTTCTTC; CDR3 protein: CASSLSRAPGLVLYNEQFF
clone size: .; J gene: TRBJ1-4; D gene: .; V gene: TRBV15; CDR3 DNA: TGTGCCACCAGCAGAGATGGCGGGCTTAATGAAAAACTGTTTTTT; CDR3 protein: CATSRDGGLNEKLFF
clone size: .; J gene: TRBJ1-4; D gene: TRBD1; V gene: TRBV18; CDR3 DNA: TGTGCCAGCTCACCCGGGACAGGAGGAGAAAAACTGTTTTTT; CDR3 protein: CASSPGTGGEKLFF
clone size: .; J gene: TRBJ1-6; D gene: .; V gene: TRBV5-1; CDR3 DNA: TGCGCCAGCAGCTTGTCCAGGGGAGACTTGGAACCCCTCCACTTT; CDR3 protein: CASSLSRGDLEPLHF
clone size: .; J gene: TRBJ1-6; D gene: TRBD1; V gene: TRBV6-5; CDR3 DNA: TGTGCCAGCAGTTACGCTTCCAGGACAGGGAATTCACCCCTCCACTTT; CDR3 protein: CASSYASRTGNSPLHF
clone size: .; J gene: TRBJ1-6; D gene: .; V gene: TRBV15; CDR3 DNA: TGTGCCACCGAGGGGGGGCCAAATTCACCCCTCCACTTT; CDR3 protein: CATEGGPNSPLHF
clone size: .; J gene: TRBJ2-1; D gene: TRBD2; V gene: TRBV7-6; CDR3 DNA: TGTGCCAGCAGCCCTTCGCGCCGGCGAGCGGGGGACAATGAGCAGTTCTTC; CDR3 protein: CASSPSRRRAGDNEQFF
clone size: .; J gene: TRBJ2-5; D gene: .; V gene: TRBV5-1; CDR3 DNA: TGCGCCAGCAGCTTGGCAGGGAGGGGGGAGACCCAGTACTTC; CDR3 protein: CASSLAGRGETQYF
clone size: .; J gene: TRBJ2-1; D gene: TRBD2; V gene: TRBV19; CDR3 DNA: TGTGCCAGTAGGGCCGGACTAGCTTACAATGAGCAGTTCTTC; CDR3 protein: CASRAGLAYNEQFF